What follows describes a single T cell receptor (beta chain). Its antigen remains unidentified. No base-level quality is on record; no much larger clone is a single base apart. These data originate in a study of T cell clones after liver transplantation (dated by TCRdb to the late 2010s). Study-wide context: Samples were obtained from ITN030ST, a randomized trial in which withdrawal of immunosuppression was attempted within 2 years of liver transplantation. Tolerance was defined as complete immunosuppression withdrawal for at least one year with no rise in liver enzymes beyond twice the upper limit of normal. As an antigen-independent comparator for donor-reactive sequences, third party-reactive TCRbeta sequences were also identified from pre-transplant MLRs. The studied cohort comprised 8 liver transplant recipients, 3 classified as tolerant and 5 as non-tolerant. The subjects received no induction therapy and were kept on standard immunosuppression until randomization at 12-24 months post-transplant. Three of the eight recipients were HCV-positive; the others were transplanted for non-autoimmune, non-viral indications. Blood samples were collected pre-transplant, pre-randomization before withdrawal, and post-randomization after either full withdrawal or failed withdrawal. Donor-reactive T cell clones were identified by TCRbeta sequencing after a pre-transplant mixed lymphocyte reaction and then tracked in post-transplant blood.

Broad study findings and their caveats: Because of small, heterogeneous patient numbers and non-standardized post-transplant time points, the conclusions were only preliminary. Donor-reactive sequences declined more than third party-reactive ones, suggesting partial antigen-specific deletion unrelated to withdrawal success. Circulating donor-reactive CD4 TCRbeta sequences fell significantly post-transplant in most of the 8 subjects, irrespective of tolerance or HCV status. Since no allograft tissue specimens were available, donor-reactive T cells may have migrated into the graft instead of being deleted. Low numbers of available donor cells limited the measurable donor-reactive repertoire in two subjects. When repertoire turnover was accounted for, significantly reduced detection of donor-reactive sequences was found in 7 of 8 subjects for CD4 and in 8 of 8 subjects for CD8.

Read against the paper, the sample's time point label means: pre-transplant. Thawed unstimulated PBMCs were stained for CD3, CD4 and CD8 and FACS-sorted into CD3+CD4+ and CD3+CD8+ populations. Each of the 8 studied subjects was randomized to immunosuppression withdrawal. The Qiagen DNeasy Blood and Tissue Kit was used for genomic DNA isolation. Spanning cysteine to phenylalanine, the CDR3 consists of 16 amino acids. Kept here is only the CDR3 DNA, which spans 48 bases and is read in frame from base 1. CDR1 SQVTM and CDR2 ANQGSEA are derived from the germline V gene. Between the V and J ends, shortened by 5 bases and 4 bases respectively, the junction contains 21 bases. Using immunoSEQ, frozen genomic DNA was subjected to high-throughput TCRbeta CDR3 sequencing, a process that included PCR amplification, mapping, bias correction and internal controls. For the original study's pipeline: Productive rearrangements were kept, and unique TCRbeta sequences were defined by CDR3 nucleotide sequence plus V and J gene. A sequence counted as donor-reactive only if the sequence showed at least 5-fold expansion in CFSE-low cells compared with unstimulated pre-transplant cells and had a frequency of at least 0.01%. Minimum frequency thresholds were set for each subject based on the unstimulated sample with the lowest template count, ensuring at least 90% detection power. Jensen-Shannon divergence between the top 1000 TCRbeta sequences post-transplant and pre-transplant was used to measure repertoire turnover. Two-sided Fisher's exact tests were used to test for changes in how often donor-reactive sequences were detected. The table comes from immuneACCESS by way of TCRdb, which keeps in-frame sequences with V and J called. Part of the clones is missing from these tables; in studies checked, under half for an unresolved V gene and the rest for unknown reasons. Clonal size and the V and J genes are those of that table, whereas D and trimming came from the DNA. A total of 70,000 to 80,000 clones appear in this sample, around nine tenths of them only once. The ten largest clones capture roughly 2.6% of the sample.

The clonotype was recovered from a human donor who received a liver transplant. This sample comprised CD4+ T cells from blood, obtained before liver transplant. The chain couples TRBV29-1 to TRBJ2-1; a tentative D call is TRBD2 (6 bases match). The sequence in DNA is TGCAGCGTTCCGACCCCCCCTGCGGGGCTATACAATGAGCAGTTCTTC. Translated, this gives CSVPTPPAGLYNEQFF.